Included here is one TCR beta chain sequence, with context. This clone may be a read error of a much larger clone one base away. Clinical symptoms, serum thyroxine and TRAb, thyroid ultrasound and orbital computed tomography together formed the diagnostic basis. The length of the CDR3 is 14 residues. CDR1 and CDR2 from the germline V gene are MGHDK and SYGVNS. Amplification yielded TCR beta CDR3 regions, with RNA transcripts as the source. TCR CDR3 regions were first amplified by RT-PCR with HTBI primers. TCRdb re-analysed the multiplex PCR reads in MiXCR, keeping a single row per CDR3 protein. The sample yields a few hundred thousand distinct CDR3 sequences, more than 13% seen once. This specimen belongs to a study of T cells in Graves' hyperthyroidism and ophthalmopathy.

Sequencing used blood. This rearrangement joins TRBV25-1 to TRBJ2-7; D may be TRBD1 (5 bases). The clonotype comes from a woman in her thirties with Graves' hyperthyroidism. The CDR3 DNA is TGTGTCAGCAGTGATCAAGACGGACACTACGAGCAGTACTTC. This gives the protein CVSSDQDGHYEQYF.